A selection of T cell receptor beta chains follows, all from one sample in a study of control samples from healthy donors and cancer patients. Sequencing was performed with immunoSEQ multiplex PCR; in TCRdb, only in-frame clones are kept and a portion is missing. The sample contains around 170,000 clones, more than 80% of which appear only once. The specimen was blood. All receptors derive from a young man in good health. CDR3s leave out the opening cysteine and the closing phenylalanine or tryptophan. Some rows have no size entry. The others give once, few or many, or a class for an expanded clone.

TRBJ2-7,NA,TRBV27,ASSPYWTSGRSREQY
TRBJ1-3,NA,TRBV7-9,ASSHPRLFNSGNTIY
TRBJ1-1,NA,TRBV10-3,AISDGRGNTEAF
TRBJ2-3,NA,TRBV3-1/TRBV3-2,ASSQGPSRGVFTDTQY
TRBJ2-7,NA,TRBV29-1,SPDVYEQY
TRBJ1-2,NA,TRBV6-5,ASRGQGYNYGYT
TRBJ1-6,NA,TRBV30,AWSTGGGNSPLH
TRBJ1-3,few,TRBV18,ASSPRADRGTGNTIY
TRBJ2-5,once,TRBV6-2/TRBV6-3,ASSYFSYQETQY
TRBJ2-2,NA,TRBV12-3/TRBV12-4,ASAPSNTGELF
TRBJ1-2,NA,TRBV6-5,ASSYQRVGYGYT
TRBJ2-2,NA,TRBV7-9,ASSLAGVPTGELF
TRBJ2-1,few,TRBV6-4,ASRGQGISV
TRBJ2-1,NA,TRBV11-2,ASSLGTSGSYNEQF
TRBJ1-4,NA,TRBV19,ASRESATNEKLF
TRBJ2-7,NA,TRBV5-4,ASSLGTPGSYEQY
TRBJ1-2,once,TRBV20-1,SAQGFVGYT
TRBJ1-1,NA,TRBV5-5,ASSLEGAGTAF
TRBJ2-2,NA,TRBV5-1,ASSLASGGSRTGELF
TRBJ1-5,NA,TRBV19,ASSRDRSSNQPQH
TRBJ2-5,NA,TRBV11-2,ASSRTRRETQY
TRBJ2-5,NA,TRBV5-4,ASSRDFSESETQY
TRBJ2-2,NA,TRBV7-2,ASSLALLNTGELF
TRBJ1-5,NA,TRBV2,ASSIQGSNQPQH
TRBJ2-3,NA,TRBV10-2,ASSEGGTDTQY
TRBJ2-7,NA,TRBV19,ASSPSKNYEQY
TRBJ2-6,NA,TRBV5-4,ASSRWVSWTSGANVLT
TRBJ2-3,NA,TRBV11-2,ASSLRPGQYTDTQY
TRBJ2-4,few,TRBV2,ASRGVALAKNIQY
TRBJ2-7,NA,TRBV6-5,ASKGGAGTYEQY
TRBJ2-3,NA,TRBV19,ASSTGQGNTDTQY
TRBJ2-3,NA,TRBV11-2,ASSPHGGGTTDTQY
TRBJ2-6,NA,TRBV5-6,ASSRQALWANVLT
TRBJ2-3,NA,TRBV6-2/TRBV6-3,ASSSSSGGVRDTQY